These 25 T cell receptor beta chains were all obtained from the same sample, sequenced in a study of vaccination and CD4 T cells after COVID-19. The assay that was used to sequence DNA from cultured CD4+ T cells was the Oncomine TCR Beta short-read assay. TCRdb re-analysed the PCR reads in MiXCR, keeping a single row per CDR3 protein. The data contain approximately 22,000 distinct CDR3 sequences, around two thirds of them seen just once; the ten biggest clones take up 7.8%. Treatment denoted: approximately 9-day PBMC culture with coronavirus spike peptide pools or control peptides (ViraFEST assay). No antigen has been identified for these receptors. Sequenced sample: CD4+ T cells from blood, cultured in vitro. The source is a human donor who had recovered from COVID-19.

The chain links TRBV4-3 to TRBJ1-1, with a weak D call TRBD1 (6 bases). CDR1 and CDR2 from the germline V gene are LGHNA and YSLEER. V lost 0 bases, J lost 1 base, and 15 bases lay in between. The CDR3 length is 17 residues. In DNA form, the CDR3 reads TGCGCCAGCAGCCAAGATCCTCGGGGGGGCTCGAACACTGAAGCTTTCTTT. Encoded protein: CASSQDPRGGSNTEAFF.

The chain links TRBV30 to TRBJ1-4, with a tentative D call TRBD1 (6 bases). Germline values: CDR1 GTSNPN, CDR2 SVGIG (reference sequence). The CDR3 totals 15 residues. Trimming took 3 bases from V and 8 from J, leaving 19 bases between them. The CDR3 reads CAWSFPYRAGEKLFF. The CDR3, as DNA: TGTGCCTGGAGCTTTCCGTACAGGGCAGGGGAAAAACTGTTTTTT.

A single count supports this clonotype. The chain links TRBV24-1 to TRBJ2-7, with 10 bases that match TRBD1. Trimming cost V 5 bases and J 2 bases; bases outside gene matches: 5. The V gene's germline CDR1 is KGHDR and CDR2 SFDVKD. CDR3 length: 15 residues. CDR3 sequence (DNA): TGTGCCACCAGTGGGGGACAGGGGAGAGCCTACGAGCAGTACTTC. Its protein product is CATSGGQGRAYEQYF.

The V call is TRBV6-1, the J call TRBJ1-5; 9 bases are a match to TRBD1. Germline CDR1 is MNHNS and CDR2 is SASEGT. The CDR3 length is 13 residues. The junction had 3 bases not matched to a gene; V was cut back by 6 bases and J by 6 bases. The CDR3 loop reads CASSRDRVQPQHF. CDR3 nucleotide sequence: TGTGCCAGCAGCCGGGACAGGGTTCAGCCCCAGCATTTT.

Here the CDR3 DNA reads TGTGCCAGCAGCCCGATACTTAAGGGTCAAAACATTCAGTACTTC. Its protein is CASSPILKGQNIQYF. V is TRBV6-2 or TRBV6-3 and J is TRBJ2-4; no firm D call. This CDR3 comprises 15 residues. CDR1 is MNHEY and CDR2 is SVGEGT in the germline V gene. V was clipped by 6 bases and J by 5 bases, with 17 bases between them.

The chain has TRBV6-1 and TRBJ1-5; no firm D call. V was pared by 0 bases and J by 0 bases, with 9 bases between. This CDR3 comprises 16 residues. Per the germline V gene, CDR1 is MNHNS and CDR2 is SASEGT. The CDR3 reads CASSEAGFYSNQPQHF. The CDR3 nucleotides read TGTGCCAGCAGTGAAGCCGGCTTCTATAGCAATCAGCCCCAGCATTTT.

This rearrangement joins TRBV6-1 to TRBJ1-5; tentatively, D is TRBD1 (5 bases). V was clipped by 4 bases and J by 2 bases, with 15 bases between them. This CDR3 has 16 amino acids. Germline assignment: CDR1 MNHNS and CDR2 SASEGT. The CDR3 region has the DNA TGTGCCAGCAGTGCCCCTGCTTGGGGGGGCAATCAGCCCCAGCATTTT. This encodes CASSAPAWGGNQPQHF.

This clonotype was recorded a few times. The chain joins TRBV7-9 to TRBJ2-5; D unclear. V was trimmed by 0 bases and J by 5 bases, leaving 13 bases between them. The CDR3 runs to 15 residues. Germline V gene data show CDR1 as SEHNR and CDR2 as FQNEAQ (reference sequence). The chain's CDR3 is CASSLASLQGETQYF. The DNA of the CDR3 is TGTGCCAGCAGCTTAGCGAGTCTTCAAGGCGAGACCCAGTACTTC.

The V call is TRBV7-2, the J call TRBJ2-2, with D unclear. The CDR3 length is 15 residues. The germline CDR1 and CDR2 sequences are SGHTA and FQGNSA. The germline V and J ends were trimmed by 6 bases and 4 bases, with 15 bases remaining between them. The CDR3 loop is CASRLRRFGTGELFF. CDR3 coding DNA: TGTGCCAGCAGGCTAAGAAGGTTCGGCACCGGGGAGCTGTTTTTT.

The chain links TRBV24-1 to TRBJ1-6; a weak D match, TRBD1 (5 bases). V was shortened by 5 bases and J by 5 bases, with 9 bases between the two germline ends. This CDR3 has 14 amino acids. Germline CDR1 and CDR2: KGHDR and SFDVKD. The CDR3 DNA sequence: TGTGCCACCAGTGCTGGGACGGATAATTCACCCCTCCACTTT. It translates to CATSAGTDNSPLHF.

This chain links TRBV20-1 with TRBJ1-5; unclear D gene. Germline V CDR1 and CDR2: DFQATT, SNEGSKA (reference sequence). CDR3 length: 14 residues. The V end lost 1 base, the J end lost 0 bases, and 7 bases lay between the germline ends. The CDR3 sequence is CSARGGISNQPQHF. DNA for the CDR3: TGCAGTGCTAGAGGCGGCATTAGCAATCAGCCCCAGCATTTT.

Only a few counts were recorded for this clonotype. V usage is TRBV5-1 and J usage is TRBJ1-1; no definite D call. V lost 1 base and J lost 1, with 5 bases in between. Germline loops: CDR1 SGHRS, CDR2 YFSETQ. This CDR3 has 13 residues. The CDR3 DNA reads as TGCGCCAGCAGCTTGACCACGAACACTGAAGCTTTCTTT. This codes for CASSLTTNTEAFF.

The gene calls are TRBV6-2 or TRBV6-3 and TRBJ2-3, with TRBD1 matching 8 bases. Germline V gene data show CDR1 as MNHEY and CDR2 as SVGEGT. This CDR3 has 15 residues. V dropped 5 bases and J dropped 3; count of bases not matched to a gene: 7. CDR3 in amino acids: CASSPLDRVTDTQYF. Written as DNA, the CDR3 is TGTGCCAGCAGTCCTCTGGACAGGGTTACAGATACGCAGTATTTT.

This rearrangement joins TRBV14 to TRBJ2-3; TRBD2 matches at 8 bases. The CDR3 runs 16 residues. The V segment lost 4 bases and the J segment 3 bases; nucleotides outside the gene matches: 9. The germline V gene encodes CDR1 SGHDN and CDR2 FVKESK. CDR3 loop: CASSLGTRLATDTQYF. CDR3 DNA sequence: TGTGCCAGCAGCCTCGGGACTAGACTAGCGACAGATACGCAGTATTTT.

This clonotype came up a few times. The CDR3 nucleotides read TGTGCCAGCAGCGCGGGACACGTCCCTAGCGGCTACACCTTC. This sequence encodes CASSAGHVPSGYTF. This chain uses TRBV7-9 with TRBJ1-2; tentative D call: TRBD1 (6 bases). Per germline, CDR1 SEHNR and CDR2 FQNEAQ (reference sequence). This CDR3 region has 14 residues. V was clipped by 5 bases and J by 8 bases, with 18 bases between them. The whole variable domain, filled in from reference TRBV7-9 and TRBJ1-2, reads DTGVSQNPRHKITKRGQNVTFRCDPISEHNRLYWYRQTLGQGPEFLTYFQNEAQLEKSRLLSDRFSAERPKGSFSTLEIQRTEQGDSAMYLCASSAGHVPSGYTFGSGTRLTVV.

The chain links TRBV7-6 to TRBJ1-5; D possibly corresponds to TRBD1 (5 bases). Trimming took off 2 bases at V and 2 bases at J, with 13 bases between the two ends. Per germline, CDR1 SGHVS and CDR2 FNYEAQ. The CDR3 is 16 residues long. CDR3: CASSLRAGSGNQPQHF. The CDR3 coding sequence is TGTGCCAGCAGCTTAAGGGCAGGGAGTGGCAATCAGCCCCAGCATTTT.

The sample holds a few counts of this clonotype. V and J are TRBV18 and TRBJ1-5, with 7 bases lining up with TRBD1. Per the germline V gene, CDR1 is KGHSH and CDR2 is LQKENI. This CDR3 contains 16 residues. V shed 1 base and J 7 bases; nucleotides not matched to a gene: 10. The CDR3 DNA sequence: TGTGCCAGCTCACCACAGGCACAGGGGCCCTGGCAGCCCCAGCATTTT. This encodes CASSPQAQGPWQPQHF.

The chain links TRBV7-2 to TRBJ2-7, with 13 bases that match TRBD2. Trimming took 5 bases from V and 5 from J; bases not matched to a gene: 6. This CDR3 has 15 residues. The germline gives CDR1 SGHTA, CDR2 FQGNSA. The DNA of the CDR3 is TGTGCCAGCAGCCGCCAACTAGCGGGAGGGGACGAGCAGTACTTC. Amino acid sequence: CASSRQLAGGDEQYF.

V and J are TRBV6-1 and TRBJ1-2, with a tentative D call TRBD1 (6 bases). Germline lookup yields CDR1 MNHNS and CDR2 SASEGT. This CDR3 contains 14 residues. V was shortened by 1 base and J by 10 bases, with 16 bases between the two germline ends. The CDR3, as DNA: TGTGCCAGCAGTGAAGTCCCTAACAGGGAGCACTACACCTTC. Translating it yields CASSEVPNREHYTF.

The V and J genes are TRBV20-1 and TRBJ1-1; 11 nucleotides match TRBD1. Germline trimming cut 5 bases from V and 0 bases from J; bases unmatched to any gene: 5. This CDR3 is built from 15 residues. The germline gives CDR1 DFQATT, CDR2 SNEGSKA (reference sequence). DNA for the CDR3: TGCAGTGCTCCGGGACAGGGGGGAATGAACACTGAAGCTTTCTTT. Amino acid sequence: CSAPGQGGMNTEAFF.

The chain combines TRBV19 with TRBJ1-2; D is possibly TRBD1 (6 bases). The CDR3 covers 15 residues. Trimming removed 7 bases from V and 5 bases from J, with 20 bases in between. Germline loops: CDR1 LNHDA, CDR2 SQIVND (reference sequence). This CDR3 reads CASISWWGTSYGYTF. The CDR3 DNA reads TGTGCCAGTATATCGTGGTGGGGGACAAGTTATGGCTACACCTTC.

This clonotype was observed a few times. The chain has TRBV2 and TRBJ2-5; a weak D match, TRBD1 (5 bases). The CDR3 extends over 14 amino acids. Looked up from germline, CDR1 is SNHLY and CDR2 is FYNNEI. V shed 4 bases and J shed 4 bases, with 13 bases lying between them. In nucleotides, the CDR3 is TGTGCCAGCAGTGTAAGGGTTAGGGGAGAGACCCAGTACTTC. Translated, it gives CASSVRVRGETQYF. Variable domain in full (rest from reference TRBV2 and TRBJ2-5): EPEVTQTPSHQVTQMGQEVILRCVPISNHLYFYWYRQILGQKVEFLVSFYNNEISEKSEIFDDQFSVERPDGSNFTLKIRSTKLEDSAMYFCASSVRVRGETQYFGPGTRLLVL.

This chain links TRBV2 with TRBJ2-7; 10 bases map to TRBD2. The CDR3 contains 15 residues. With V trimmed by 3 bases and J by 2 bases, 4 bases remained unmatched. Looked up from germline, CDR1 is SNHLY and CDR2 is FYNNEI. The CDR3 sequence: CASSEGAGGPYEQYF. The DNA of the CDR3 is TGTGCCAGCAGTGAGGGAGCGGGAGGGCCCTACGAGCAGTACTTC.

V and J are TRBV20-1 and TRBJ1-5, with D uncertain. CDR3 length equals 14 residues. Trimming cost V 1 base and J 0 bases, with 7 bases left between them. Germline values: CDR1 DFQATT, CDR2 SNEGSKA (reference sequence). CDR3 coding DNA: TGCAGTGCTAGAGTGGTCTATAGCAATCAGCCCCAGCATTTT. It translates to CSARVVYSNQPQHF.

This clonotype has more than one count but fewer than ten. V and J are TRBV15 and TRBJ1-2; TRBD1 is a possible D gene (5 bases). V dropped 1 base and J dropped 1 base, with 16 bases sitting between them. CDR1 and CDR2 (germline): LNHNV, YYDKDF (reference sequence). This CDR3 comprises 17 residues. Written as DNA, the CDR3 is TGTGCCACCAGCAGAGTTCTAATGGGGGAGAATAACTATGGCTACACCTTC. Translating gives CATSRVLMGENNYGYTF.